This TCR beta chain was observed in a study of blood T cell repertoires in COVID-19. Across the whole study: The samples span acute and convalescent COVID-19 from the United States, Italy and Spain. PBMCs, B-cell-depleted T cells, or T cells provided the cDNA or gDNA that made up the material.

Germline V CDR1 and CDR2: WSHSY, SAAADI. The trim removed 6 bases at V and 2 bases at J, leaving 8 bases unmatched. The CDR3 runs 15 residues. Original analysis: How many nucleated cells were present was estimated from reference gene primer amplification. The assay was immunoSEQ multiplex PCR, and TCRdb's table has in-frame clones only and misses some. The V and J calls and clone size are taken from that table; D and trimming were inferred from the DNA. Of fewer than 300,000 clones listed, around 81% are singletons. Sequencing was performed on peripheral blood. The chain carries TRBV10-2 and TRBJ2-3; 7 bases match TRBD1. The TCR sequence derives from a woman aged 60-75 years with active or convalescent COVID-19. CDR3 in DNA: TGCGCCAGCAGCCCGACAGGGTACGACACAGATACGCAGTATTTT. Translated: CASSPTGYDTDTQYF.